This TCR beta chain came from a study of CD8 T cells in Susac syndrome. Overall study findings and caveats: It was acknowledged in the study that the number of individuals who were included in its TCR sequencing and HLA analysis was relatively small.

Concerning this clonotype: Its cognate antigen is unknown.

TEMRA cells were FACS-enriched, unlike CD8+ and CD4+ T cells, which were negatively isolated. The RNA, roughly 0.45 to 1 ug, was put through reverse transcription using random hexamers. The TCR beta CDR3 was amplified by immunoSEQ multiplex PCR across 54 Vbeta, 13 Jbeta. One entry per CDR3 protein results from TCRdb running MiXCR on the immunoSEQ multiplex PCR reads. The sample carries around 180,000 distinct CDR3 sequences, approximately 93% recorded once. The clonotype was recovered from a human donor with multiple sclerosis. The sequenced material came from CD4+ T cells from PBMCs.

CDR3 coding DNA: TGCGCCAGCAGTCAATTTCAGGCAGCCACACAAGATACGCAGTATTTT. This codes for CASSQFQAATQDTQYF. This chain uses TRBV23-1 with TRBJ2-3; D is uncertain. TRBV23-1 is annotated as an ORF whose role is uncertain. The ends were cut back, 1 base at V and 5 bases at J, with 16 bases in the middle. The CDR3 has 16 residues.